This entry lists 17 T cell receptor beta chains sequenced from one sample in a study of CD8 T cells in ankylosing spondylitis. Overall study results and limits: Made up of eight highly homologous variants, a TCR beta motif appeared characteristic of ankylosing spondylitis blood.

These receptors have no identified antigens. One entry per CDR3 protein, called by TCRdb with MiXCR from the 5' RACE reads. The sample consists of 700,000 to 850,000 distinct CDR3 sequences, about 12% of them appearing once. Sequenced: blood, either unsorted or a sorted T cell fraction (not recorded which). All receptors derive from a male donor with ankylosing spondylitis.

The genes are TRBV29-1 and TRBJ2-3; possibly TRBD2 for D (5 bases). The CDR3 length is 10 residues. V was trimmed by 5 bases and J by 11 bases, leaving 11 bases between them. Germline V gives CDR1 SQVTM, CDR2 ANQGSEA. In DNA form, the CDR3 reads TGCAGCGTTAGGGTAGAGGGGCAGTATTTT. It specifies CSVRVEGQYF.

The chain carries TRBV18 and TRBJ2-5, with a tentative D call TRBD2 (6 bases). From germline, CDR1 is KGHSH and CDR2 LQKENI. Trimming shortened V by 5 bases and J by 1 base, and 8 bases separated the two germline ends. The CDR3 has 13 residues. Here the CDR3 reads CASSGRLQETQYF. CDR3 in DNA: TGTGCCAGCTCAGGGAGGCTCCAAGAGACCCAGTACTTC.

This clonotype occurred a few times. The genes are TRBV9 and TRBJ1-2; D is perhaps TRBD1 (5 bases). V shed 4 bases and J shed 1 base, with 20 bases lying between them. This CDR3 region has 17 residues. Germline lookup yields CDR1 SGDLS and CDR2 YYNGEE. Here the CDR3 reads CASSPWTGPGGNYGYTF. The CDR3 DNA reads TGTGCCAGCAGCCCCTGGACTGGCCCCGGGGGTAACTATGGCTACACCTTC.

This clonotype was observed a handful of times. This sequence joins TRBV7-9 and TRBJ2-7; D uncertain. Germline CDR1 is SEHNR and CDR2 is FQNEAQ (reference sequence). The ends were cut back, 1 base at V and 3 bases at J, with 7 bases in the middle. This CDR3 has 13 residues. The CDR3 reads CASSLGFLYEQYF. CDR3 in DNA: TGTGCCAGCAGCTTAGGGTTTCTCTACGAGCAGTACTTC.

This clonotype was picked up a small number of times. The chain combines TRBV18 with TRBJ2-5; D call uncertain. The CDR3 length is 13 residues. Germline V gene sequence: CDR1 KGHSH, CDR2 LQKENI. Trimming took off 3 bases at V and 0 bases at J, with 5 bases between the two ends. The CDR3 coding sequence is TGTGCCAGCTCACCGTGGGACCAAGAGACCCAGTACTTC. It encodes CASSPWDQETQYF.

At least ten counts were recorded for this clonotype. CDR3 nucleotide sequence: TGTGCCAGCAGTCCCTCTTTTTCACCCCTCCACTTT. Its protein is CASSPSFSPLHF. The genes are TRBV12-3 or TRBV12-4 and TRBJ1-6; no clear D gene. The CDR3 totals 12 residues. V was shortened by 5 bases and J by 9 bases, with 8 bases between the two germline ends.

This clonotype was seen ten or more times. This chain connects TRBV20-1 to TRBJ1-2; D uncertain. V dropped 1 base and J dropped 4 bases, with 10 bases sitting between them. The CDR3 contains 13 residues. Germline assignment: CDR1 DFQATT and CDR2 SNEGSKA (reference sequence). CDR3 loop: CSARGTDFYGYTF. The CDR3 DNA follows: TGCAGTGCTAGAGGGACTGACTTCTATGGCTACACCTTC.

This clonotype was counted a few times. The chain employs TRBV9 and TRBJ1-1; D is unclear. CDR3 length: 15 residues. V was cut by 0 bases and J by 0 bases, with 9 bases left in between. The germline CDR1 and CDR2 sequences are SGDLS and YYNGEE. The CDR3 sequence: CASSVGHRLNTEAFF. The CDR3 DNA sequence: TGTGCCAGCAGCGTAGGACACAGACTGAACACTGAAGCTTTCTTT.

This clonotype has just a few counts. DNA of the CDR3: TGCGCCAGCAGCTTGGTGTTGGCTCAATTCCGGGCCGGGGAGCTGTTTTTT. This encodes CASSLVLAQFRAGELFF. The chain combines TRBV5-1 with TRBJ2-2, with D unclear. Trimming took 0 bases from V and 6 from J, leaving 18 bases between them. CDR1 and CDR2 (germline): SGHRS, YFSETQ. The CDR3 has 17 amino acids.

V gene TRBV4-3 combines with J gene TRBJ1-1; perhaps TRBD1 as D (5 bases). Trimming cost V 3 bases and J 3 bases, with 8 bases left between them. In germline, CDR1 is LGHNA, CDR2 YSLEER. The CDR3 is made up of 13 amino acids. This chain's CDR3 is CASSHDSYTEAFF. As DNA, the CDR3 is TGCGCCAGCAGCCATGACAGTTACACTGAAGCTTTCTTT.

This clonotype appeared many times. The chain has TRBV7-2 and TRBJ1-4; D gene ambiguous. V lost 11 bases and J 0 bases, leaving 10 bases between the germline ends. The CDR3 spans 13 residues. The germline V gene has CDR1 SGHTA and CDR2 FQGNSA. CDR3 amino acids: CAAGAATNEKLFF. The CDR3 DNA follows: TGTGCCGCAGGCGCTGCAACTAATGAAAAACTGTTTTTT. Full variable domain (remainder filled in from reference TRBV7-2 and TRBJ1-4): GAGVSQSPSNKVTEKGKDVELRCDPISGHTALYWYRQSLGQGLEFLIYFQGNSAPDKSGLPSDRFSAERTGGSVSTLTIQRTQQEDSAVYLCAAGAATNEKLFFGSGTQLSVL.

The rearrangement uses TRBV20-1 and TRBJ2-1, with 7 bases that match TRBD1. The CDR3 spans 15 residues. The germline gives CDR1 DFQATT, CDR2 SNEGSKA (reference sequence). The ends lost 0 bases at V and 2 bases at J; junction bases unmatched: 4. CDR3: CSARDRGRPYNEQFF. CDR3 coding DNA: TGCAGTGCTAGAGACAGGGGGAGACCCTACAATGAGCAGTTCTTC.

The V call is TRBV6-2 or TRBV6-3, the J call TRBJ2-7; D gene ambiguous. This CDR3 is built from 12 residues. Germline CDR1 is MNHEY and CDR2 is SVGEGT. Trimming cost V 6 bases and J 5 bases, with 11 bases left between them. This chain's CDR3 is CASRNYGNEQYF. CDR3 DNA: TGTGCCAGCAGAAACTATGGTAACGAGCAGTACTTC.

This clonotype was seen ten or more times. This rearrangement joins TRBV12-3 or TRBV12-4 to TRBJ1-6; TRBD1 might be the D (5 bases). Between the trimmed V and J ends, which lost 8 bases and 5 bases, there was a span of 10 bases. This CDR3 has 13 amino acids. CDR3: CASGGGNNSPLHF. DNA for the CDR3: TGTGCCAGCGGGGGGGGGAATAATTCACCCCTCCACTTT.

This clonotype has more than one count but fewer than ten. The CDR3 here is CASSLRVQPGSGTYGYTF. The CDR3 coding sequence is TGCGCCAGCAGCTTGAGGGTCCAGCCGGGGTCAGGGACTTATGGCTACACCTTC. The chain has TRBV5-1 and TRBJ1-2; D is possibly TRBD1 (5 bases). Trimming stripped 1 base from V and 5 bases from J, with 24 bases between. This CDR3 spans 18 amino acids. Per the germline V gene, CDR1 is SGHRS and CDR2 is YFSETQ.

The table lists this clonotype with many counts. The chain combines TRBV6-6 with TRBJ1-5; 10 bases line up with TRBD1. Germline loops: CDR1 MNHNY, CDR2 SVGAGI (reference sequence). The trim removed 10 bases at V and 5 bases at J, leaving 5 bases unmatched. CDR3 size: 13 residues. The CDR3 here is CATATGGHQPQHF. CDR3 nucleotides: TGTGCCACAGCGACAGGGGGCCATCAGCCCCAGCATTTT.

V is TRBV7-2 and J is TRBJ2-7; 8 nucleotides line up with TRBD1. V trimming: 0 bases; J trimming: 2 bases; junction bases outside the gene matches: 3. The CDR3 is 15 amino acids. Germline CDR1 SGHTA, CDR2 FQGNSA. CDR3 sequence: CASSLAYRGTYEQYF. The CDR3, as DNA: TGTGCCAGCAGCTTAGCTTACAGGGGGACCTACGAGCAGTACTTC.